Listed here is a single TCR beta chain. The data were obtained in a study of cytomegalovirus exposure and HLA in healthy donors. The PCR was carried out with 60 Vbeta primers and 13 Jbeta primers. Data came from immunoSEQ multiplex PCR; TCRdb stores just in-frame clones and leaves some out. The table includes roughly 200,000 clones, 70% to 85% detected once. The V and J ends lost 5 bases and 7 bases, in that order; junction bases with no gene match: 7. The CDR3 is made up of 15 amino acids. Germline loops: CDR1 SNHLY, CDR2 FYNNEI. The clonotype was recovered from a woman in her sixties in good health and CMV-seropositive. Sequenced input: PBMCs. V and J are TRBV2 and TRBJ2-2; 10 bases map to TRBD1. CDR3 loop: CASSPRTGGNGELFF. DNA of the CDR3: TGTGCCAGCAGTCCGAGGACAGGGGGAAACGGGGAGCTGTTTTTT.